This entry concerns a single T cell receptor (beta chain). What it binds is unknown. These data come from a study of cytomegalovirus exposure and HLA in healthy donors. Study-level background: Around 79 million unique TCRs, all from HLA-typed donors, were included in an early release of the data.

V was clipped by 3 bases and J by 2 bases; unmatched bases: 6. Germline lookup yields CDR1 SGHNT and CDR2 YYREEE (reference sequence). The CDR3 has 15 residues. Study findings and constraints: Most subjects' HLA-A and HLA-B alleles were reportedly predicted from TCR beta sequences.

Vbeta (60) and Jbeta (13) primers were used in the PCR. TCRdb's table, derived via immunoSEQ multiplex PCR, lists solely in-frame clones and lacks some. The top ten hold roughly 8% of the sample, which has 95,000 to 120,000 clones, roughly 70% seen once. The sequence was obtained from a man between 18 and 35 years old in good health and CMV-seropositive. This rearrangement joins TRBV5-4 to TRBJ2-3; 7 nucleotides agree with TRBD2. Sequencing was done on a sample of PBMCs. The CDR3 is CASSSRAGNTDTQYF. The CDR3 DNA reads TGTGCCAGCAGCTCGAGAGCGGGGAACACAGATACGCAGTATTTT.